This T cell receptor (beta chain) is from a study of early T cells in non-severe SARS-CoV-2 infection. Study-level information: Sequencing was performed on bulk RNA from unsorted whole blood, leaving chains unpaired.

The study's findings and limits: Matching with VDJdb favored anti-spike CD8 responses (missing private and CD4 specificities).

Remarks on this clonotype: The antigen is unknown.

From germline, CDR1 is SEHNR and CDR2 FQNEAQ (reference sequence). This CDR3 comprises 11 residues. The germline V and J ends were trimmed by 8 bases and 3 bases, with 5 bases remaining between them. Attachment of unique molecular identifiers to individual cDNA molecules was performed. TCRdb fed the 5' RACE reads into MiXCR, producing one record per CDR3 protein. The table includes approximately 71,000 distinct CDR3 sequences, approximately 13% detected once. The TCR sequence derives from an adult who was a healthcare worker with PCR-confirmed SARS-CoV-2 infection or an uninfected control (not recorded which). What was sequenced was whole blood. The chain uses TRBV7-9 and TRBJ1-3; D ambiguous. The CDR3 DNA reads as TGTGCCAGCGAAGTTGGAAACACCATATATTTT. Its translation is CASEVGNTIYF.